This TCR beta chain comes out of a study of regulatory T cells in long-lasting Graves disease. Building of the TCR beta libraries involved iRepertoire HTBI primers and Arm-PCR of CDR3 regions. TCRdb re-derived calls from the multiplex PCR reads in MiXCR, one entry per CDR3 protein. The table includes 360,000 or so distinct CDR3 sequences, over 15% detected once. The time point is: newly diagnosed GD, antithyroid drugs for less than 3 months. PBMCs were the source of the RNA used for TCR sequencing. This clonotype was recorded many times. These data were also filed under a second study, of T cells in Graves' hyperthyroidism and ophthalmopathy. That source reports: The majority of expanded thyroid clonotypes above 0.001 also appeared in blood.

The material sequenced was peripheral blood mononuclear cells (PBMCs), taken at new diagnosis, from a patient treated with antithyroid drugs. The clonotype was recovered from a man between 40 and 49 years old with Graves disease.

The CDR3: CASSLVQGWYEQFF. Written as DNA, the CDR3 is TGTGCCAGCAGTTTAGTACAGGGATGGTATGAGCAGTTCTTC. This sequence joins TRBV28 and TRBJ2-1, with D tentatively TRBD1 (6 bases). Trimming left V 2 bases short and J 8 bases short, with 13 bases between. The germline V gene has CDR1 MDHEN and CDR2 SYDVKM. The CDR3 consists of 14 residues.